This T cell receptor beta chain was captured in a study of blood T cell repertoires in COVID-19. Measured with immunoSEQ multiplex PCR; TCRdb has only the in-frame clones, and not every one. Among around 300,000 clones listed, 70% to 90% were seen once. The CDR3 spans 17 residues. V lost 3 bases to trimming and J lost 5 bases; unmatched junction nucleotides: 11. The germline CDR1 and CDR2 sequences are LNHDA and SQIVND (reference sequence). This clonotype was sampled from a woman between 50 and 59 years old with active or convalescent COVID-19. The rearrangement uses TRBV19 and TRBJ1-2; 11 nucleotides line up with TRBD1. Sequencing used peripheral blood. For the CDR3, the DNA is TGTGCCAGTAGTATCCCCCCATCGGGACAGGGGGATTATGGCTACACCTTC. Translation: CASSIPPSGQGDYGYTF.